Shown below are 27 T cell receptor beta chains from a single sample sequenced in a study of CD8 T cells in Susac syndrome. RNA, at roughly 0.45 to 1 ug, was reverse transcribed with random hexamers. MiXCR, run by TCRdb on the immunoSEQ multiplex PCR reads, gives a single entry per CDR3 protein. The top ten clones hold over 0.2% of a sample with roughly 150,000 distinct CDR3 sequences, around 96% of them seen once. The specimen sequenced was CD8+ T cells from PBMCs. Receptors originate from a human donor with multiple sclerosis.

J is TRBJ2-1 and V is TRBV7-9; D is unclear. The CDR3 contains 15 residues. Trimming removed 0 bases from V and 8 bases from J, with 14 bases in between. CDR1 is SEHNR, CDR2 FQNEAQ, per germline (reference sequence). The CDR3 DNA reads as TGTGCCAGCAGCTTAGCCTGGCCCTGGATCGATGAGCAGTTCTTC. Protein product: CASSLAWPWIDEQFF.

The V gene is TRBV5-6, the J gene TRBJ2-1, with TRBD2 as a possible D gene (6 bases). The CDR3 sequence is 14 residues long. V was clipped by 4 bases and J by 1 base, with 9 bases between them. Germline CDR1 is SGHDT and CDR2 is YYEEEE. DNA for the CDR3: TGTGCCAGCAGCCCCCGGGGGTCCTACAATGAGCAGTTCTTC. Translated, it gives CASSPRGSYNEQFF.

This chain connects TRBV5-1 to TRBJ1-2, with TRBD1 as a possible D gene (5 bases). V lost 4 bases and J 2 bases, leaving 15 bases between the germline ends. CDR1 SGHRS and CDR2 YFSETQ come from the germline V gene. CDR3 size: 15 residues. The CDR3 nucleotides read TGCGCCAGCAGCCCTCACTCAGGGCCGAACTATGGCTACACCTTC. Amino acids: CASSPHSGPNYGYTF.

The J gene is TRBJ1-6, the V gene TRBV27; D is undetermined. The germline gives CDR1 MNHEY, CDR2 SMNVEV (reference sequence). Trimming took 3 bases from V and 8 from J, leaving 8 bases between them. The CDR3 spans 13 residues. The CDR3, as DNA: TGTGCCAGCAGTTTGACCAATTATTCACCCCTCCACTTT. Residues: CASSLTNYSPLHF.

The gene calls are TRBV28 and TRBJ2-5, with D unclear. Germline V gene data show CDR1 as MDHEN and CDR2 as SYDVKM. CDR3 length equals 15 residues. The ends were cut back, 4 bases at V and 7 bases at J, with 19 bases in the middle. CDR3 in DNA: TGTGCCAGCAGTTCACCGAACGACAACGGTGGGACCCAGTACTTC. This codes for CASSSPNDNGGTQYF.

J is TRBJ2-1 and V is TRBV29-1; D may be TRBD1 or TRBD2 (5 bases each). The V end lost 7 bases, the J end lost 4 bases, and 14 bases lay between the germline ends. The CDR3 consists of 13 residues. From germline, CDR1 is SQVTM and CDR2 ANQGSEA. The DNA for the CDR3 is TGCAGCGGCCGGGACGGCGGGTACAATGAGCAGTTCTTC. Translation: CSGRDGGYNEQFF.

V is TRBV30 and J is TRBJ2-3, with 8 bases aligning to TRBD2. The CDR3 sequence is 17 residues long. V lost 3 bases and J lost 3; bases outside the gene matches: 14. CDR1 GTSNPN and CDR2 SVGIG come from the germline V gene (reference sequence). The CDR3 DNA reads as TGTGCCTGGAGGGCTTACGGGGGGGCCGTTGTGACAGATACGCAGTATTTT. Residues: CAWRAYGGAVVTDTQYF.

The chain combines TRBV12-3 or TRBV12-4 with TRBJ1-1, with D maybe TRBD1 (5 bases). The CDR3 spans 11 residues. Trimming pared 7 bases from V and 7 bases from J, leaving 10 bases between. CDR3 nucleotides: TGTGCCAGCAACGGGGGACGTGAAGCTTTCTTT. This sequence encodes CASNGGREAFF.

The CDR3 DNA reads TGTGCCAGCAGCCAAGAAGAGGGGATCAGCTCCTACAATGAGCAGTTCTTC. Amino acid sequence: CASSQEEGISSYNEQFF. V is TRBV3-1 and J is TRBJ2-1; D possibly uses TRBD1 or TRBD2 (5 bases each). Trimming stripped 0 bases from V and 0 bases from J, with 12 bases between. Germline loops: CDR1 LGHDT, CDR2 YNNKEL (reference sequence). The CDR3 totals 17 residues.

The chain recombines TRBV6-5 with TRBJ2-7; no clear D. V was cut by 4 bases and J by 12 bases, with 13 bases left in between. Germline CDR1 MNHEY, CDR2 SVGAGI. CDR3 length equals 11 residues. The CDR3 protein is CASSSDRNGYF. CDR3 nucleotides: TGTGCCAGCAGTTCGGACCGAAATGGGTACTTC.

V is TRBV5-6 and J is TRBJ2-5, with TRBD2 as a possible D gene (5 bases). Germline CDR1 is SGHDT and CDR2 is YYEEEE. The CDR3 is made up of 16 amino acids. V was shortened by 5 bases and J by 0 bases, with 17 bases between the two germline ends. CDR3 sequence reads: CASRGKKAVYQETQYF. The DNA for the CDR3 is TGTGCCAGCAGGGGGAAAAAAGCGGTTTACCAAGAGACCCAGTACTTC.

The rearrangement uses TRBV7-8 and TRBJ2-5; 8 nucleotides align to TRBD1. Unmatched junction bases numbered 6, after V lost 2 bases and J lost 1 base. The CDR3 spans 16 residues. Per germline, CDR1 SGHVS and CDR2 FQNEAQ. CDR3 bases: TGTGCCAGCAGCTTACCCCAGGGGGCCCTCCAAGAGACCCAGTACTTC. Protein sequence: CASSLPQGALQETQYF.

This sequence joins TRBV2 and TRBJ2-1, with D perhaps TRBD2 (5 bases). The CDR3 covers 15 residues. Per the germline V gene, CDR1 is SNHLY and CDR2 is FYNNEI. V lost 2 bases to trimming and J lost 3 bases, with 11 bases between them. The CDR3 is CASSERLAGYNEQFF. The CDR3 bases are TGTGCCAGCAGTGAAAGGCTAGCAGGCTACAATGAGCAGTTCTTC.

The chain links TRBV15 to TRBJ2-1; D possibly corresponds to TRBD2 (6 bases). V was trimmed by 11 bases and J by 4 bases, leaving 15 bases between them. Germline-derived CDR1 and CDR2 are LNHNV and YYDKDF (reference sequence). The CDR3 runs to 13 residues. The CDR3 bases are TGTGCCGTGGGGACTGGAAGATACAATGAGCAGTTCTTC. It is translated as CAVGTGRYNEQFF.

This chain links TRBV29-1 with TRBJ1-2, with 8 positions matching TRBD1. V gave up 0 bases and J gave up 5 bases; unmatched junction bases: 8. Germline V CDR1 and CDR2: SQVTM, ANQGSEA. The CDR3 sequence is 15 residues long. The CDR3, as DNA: TGCAGCGTTGAAGACCTACTACGACAGGGGTATGGCTACACCTTC. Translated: CSVEDLLRQGYGYTF.

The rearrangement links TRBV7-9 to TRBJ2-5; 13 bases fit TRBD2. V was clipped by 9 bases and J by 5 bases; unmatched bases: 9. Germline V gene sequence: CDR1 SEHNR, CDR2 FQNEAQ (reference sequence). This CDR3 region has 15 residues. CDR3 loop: CASDGLAGAAETQYF. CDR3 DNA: TGTGCCAGTGACGGACTAGCGGGGGCCGCGGAGACCCAGTACTTC.

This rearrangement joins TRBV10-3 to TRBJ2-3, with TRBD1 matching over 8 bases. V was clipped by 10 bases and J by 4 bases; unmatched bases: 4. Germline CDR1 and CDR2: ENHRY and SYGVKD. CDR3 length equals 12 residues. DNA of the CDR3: TGTGCCACCGACAGGGGCGCAGATACGCAGTATTTT. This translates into CATDRGADTQYF.

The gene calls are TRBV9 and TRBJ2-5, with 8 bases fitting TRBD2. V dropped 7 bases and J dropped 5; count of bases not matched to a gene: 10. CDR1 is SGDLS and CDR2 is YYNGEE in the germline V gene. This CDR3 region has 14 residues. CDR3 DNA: TGTGCCAGCGCTCTCACGGGGGGGAAGGAGACCCAGTACTTC. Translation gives CASALTGGKETQYF.

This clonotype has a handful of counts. The CDR3 DNA sequence: TGTGCCAGCAGCCAAGACCAAGGGGGCTACAAGTACCAAGCTTTCTTT. This sequence encodes CASSQDQGGYKYQAFF. The chain carries TRBV14 and TRBJ1-1; the match to TRBD1 covers 7 bases. CDR3 length: 16 residues. The V gene end was trimmed by 0 bases and the J gene end by 9 bases; junction bases not matched to a gene: 13. CDR1 and CDR2 from the germline V gene are SGHDN and FVKESK.

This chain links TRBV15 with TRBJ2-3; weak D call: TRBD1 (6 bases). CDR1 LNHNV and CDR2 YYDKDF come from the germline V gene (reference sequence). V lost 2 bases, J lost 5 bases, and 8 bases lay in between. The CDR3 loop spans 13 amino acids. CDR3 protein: CATSRQGRDTQYF. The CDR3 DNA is TGTGCCACCAGCAGACAGGGGCGAGATACGCAGTATTTT.

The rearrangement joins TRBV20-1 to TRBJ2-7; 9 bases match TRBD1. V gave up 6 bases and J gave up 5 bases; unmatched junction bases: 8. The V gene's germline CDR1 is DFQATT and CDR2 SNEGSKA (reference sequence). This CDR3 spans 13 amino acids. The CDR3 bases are TGCAGTGCGACGGGACAGGGTTCTCACGAGCAGTACTTC. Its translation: CSATGQGSHEQYF.

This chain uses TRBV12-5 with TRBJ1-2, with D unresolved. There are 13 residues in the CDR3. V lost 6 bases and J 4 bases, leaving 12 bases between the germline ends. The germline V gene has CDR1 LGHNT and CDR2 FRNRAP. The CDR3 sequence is CASGAPAIYGYTF. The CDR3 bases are TGTGCTAGTGGCGCTCCGGCGATCTATGGCTACACCTTC.

CDR3: CASRPTSGGDTDTQYF. The CDR3, as DNA: TGTGCCAGCAGACCCACTAGCGGGGGGGACACAGATACGCAGTATTTT. V is TRBV4-2 and J is TRBJ2-3; 13 bases are shared with TRBD2. CDR3 length: 16 amino acids. Germline assignment: CDR1 LGHNA and CDR2 YNFKEQ. V lost 6 bases and J lost 2; bases outside the gene matches: 5.

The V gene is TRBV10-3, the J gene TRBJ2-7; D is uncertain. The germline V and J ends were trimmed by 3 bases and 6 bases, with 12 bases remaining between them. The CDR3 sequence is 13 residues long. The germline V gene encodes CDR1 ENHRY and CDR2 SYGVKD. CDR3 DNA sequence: TGTGCCATCAGTGACTCCCCCGCCGTCGAGCAGTACTTC. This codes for CAISDSPAVEQYF.

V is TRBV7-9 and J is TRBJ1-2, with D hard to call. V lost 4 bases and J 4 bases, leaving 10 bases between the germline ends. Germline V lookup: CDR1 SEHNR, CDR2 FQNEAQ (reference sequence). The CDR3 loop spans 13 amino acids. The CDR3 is CASSWPALYGYTF. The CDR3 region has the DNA TGTGCCAGCAGCTGGCCGGCCCTCTATGGCTACACCTTC.

Written as DNA, the CDR3 is TGTGCCAGCAGTCCCCAGACAGGGCTAGGTGGCTACACCTTC. It yields the protein CASSPQTGLGGYTF. The chain links TRBV27 to TRBJ1-2, with 7 bases lining up with TRBD1. The germline gives CDR1 MNHEY, CDR2 SMNVEV (reference sequence). J lost 7 bases, V lost 5 bases, and 10 bases had no gene match. This CDR3 contains 14 residues.

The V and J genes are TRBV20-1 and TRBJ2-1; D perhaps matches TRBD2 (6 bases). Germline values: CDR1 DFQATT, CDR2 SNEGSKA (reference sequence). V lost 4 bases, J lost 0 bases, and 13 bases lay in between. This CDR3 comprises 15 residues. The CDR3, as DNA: TGCAGTGCTATCGTCGGGGGAGCCTCCTACAATGAGCAGTTCTTC. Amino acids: CSAIVGGASYNEQFF.